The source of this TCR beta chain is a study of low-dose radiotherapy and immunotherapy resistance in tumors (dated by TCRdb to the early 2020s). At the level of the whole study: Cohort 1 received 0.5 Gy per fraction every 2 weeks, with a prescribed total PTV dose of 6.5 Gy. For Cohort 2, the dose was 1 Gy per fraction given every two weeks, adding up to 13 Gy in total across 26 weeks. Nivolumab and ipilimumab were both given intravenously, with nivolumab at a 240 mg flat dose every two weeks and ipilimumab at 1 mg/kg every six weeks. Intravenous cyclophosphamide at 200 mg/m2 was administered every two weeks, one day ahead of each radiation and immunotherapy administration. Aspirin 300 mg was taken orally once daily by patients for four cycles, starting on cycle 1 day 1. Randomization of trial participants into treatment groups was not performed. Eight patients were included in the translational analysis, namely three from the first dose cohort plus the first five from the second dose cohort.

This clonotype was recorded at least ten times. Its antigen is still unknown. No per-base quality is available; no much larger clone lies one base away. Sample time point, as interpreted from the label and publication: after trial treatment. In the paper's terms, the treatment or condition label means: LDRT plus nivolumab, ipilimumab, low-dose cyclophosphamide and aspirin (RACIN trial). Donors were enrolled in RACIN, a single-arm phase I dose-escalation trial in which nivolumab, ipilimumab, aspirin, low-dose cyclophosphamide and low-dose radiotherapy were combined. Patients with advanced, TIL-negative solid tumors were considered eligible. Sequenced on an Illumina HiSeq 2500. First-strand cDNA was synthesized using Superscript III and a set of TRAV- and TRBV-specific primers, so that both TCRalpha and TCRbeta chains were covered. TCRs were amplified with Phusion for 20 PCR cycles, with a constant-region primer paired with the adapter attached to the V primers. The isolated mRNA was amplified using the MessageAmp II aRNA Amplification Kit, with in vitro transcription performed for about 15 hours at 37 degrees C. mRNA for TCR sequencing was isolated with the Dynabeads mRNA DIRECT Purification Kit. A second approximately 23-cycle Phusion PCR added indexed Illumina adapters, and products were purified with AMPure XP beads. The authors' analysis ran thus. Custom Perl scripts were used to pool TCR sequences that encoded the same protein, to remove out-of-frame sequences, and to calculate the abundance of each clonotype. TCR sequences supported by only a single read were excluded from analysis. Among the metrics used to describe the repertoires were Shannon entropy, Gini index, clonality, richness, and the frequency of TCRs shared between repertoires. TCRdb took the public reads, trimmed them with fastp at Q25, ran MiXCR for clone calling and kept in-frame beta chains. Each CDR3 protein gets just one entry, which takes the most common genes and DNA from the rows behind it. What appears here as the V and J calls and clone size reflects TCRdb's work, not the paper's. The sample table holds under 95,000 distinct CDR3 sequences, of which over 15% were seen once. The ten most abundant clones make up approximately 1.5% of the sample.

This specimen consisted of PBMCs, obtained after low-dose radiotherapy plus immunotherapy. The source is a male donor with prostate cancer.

The nucleotide sequence is given as TGTGCCAGCCGAACCGGGACACTTAACACCGGGGAGCTGTTTTTT. Its coded protein is CASRTGTLNTGELFF. The rearrangement combines TRBV7-9 with TRBJ2-2; the D gene is perhaps TRBD1, from 6 matching bases. V is clipped by 8 bases and J by 2 bases, and the sequence between their germline boundaries is 15 bases long. Reading from cysteine to phenylalanine, the CDR3 counts 15 amino acids. The DNA shown is the 45-base CDR3, in frame from base 1. CDR1 and CDR2 (SEHNR, FQNEAQ) derive from the germline V gene (reference sequence).